The sequence of this TCR beta chain was determined in a study of T cell responses to AZD1222 COVID-19 vaccine. Comment on this clone: Its antigen is as yet unknown.

Profiling relied on immunoSEQ multiplex PCR, and the TCRdb table lists in-frame clones only, not all of them. The table records tens of thousands of clones, roughly 87% of them present only once. Study-level findings and limits: Just five to seven people given AZD1222 tested seropositive at baseline.

The sequence derives from an adult in good health. The input for sequencing was peripheral blood, taken on day 0 of AZD1222 vaccination.

CDR3 coding DNA: TGCAGTGCTAGTTGGGGGTTTGACTATGGCTACACCTTC. Its protein product is CSASWGFDYGYTF. The chain carries TRBV20-1 and TRBJ1-2; TRBD1 is a possible D gene (5 bases). Germline CDR1 and CDR2: DFQATT and SNEGSKA (reference sequence). The CDR3 length is 13 residues. The V gene lost 3 bases and the J gene lost 3 bases, with 11 bases spanning the gap.